This T cell receptor (beta chain) stems from a study of regulatory T cells in long-lasting Graves disease (dated by TCRdb to 2020 to 2023). Looking at the study overall: Patients with newly diagnosed Graves' disease had been on antithyroid drugs for under 3 months. This study used TCR sequencing and RNA sequencing of peripheral blood to compare persistent Graves' disease patients against newly diagnosed Graves' disease patients. The study was conducted in China and was registered as a clinical trial. A total of some 35 samples underwent TCR sequencing, from about 13 patients with persistent Graves' disease and some 20 patients with newly diagnosed Graves' disease. Paper-wide results and their limitations: The authors acknowledged the small sample size as a limitation that may reduce accuracy. Only peripheral blood was studied, because thyroid tissue, the primary lesion, was inaccessible. A larger number of public clonotypes was shared among persistent patients (2,741) than among newly diagnosed patients (over 850). Compared with newly diagnosed patients, patients with persistent Graves' disease had lower TCR Shannon entropy and fewer highly expanded clones, which suggests clonal expansion. TRBV28, TRBJ1-2 and TRBJ2-5 were preferentially used in persistent disease, while TRBV20-1 and TRBJ2-1 were favored in newly diagnosed disease. Only the TCR beta chain was sequenced and analyzed.

As to this clonotype: Its antigen is still unknown. No qualities accompany the bases; no much larger clone lies one base away.

Libraries came from multiplex PCR. Sequencing was performed on an Illumina HiSeq 4000. CDR3 regions were amplified by Arm-PCR with iRepertoire HTBI primers to construct TCR beta libraries. Gel purification was performed on PCR products prior to sequencing. The authors' analysis ran thus. Across samples, roughly 60 TRBV and 14 TRBJ segments were identified and used for gene usage analysis of CDR3 amino acid clonotypes. COPE and FqMerger were used to merge the filtered high-quality paired reads into contigs. BLAST was used to align contigs to IMGT TRBV, TRBD and TRBJ reference genes, and CDR3 was defined according to IMGT. Any clonotype with a frequency above 0.1% was classified as a highly expanded clone. Shannon entropy was used to measure repertoire diversity, and the Gini coefficient was used to measure V-J evenness. Public clonotypes were defined as clonotypes shared by more than one individual. The public reads were quality trimmed at Q25 with fastp and then assembled into clones with MiXCR by TCRdb, keeping productive beta chains. A single entry per CDR3 protein holds the most common genes and DNA from its merged rows. TCRdb, not the original authors, processed these V and J calls. This sample gives 420,000 or so distinct CDR3 sequences in total; over 15% of them show up just once. Of the sample, roughly 23% falls within the top ten clones.

Based on the germline V gene (reference sequence), the CDR1 and CDR2 sequences are LNHDA and SQIVND. Trimmed from V: 6 bases; trimmed from J: 3 bases; junction bases lacking a gene match: 4. From the cysteine up to the phenylalanine, the CDR3 has a length of 14 residues. Only CDR3 DNA remains: 42 bases, in frame from the first base. Reading the label with the study, this specimen's time point is: newly diagnosed GD, antithyroid drugs for less than 3 months. For both TCR sequencing and RNA sequencing, RNA was extracted from PBMCs using TRIzol. Graves' disease was diagnosed according to American Thyroid Association guidelines. Patients were recruited from an endocrinology department in Xi'an, China. From each patient, roughly 9 milliliters of peripheral blood was collected into an EDTA anticoagulant tube. Ficoll Paque Plus density gradient separation was used to isolate PBMCs, and no further T cell sorting was done. An Agilent 2100 Bioanalyzer and agarose gel were used to check RNA quality, while a NanoDrop 2000 measured RNA concentration.

These same data were also listed under a study on T cells in Graves' hyperthyroidism and ophthalmopathy. From that second study: Graves' hyperthyroidism was defined as stable when no progression to ophthalmopathy occurred over 18 months of follow-up. Hyperthyroidism patients were aged 18 to 65 years and newly diagnosed, with disease duration of less than 2 months. Any patient with an uncontrolled infection, another autoimmune disease, pregnancy or lactation was excluded. Diagnoses were established on the basis of clinical symptoms, serum thyroxine and TRAb, thyroid ultrasound, and orbital computed tomography. For the first round of RT-PCR on the TCR CDR3, the HTBI primer set was used together with the Qiagen OneStep RT-PCR kit. Most expanded thyroid clonotypes (frequency above 0.001) were also found in blood, which suggests that blood repertoires may mirror thyroid immune responses. A model built on a 13 V-J signature distinguished ophthalmopathy from stable hyperthyroidism, reaching roughly 88% sensitivity and 81.08% specificity in cross-validation and 80%/75% in testing. In validation, progression to ophthalmopathy was predicted by the model with nearly 71% sensitivity and 72% to 80% specificity, a median of 6.5 months before onset. To identify TCR V-J signatures that set the groups apart, the researchers used a discovery cohort of about a hundred patients, made up of under 45 with Graves' ophthalmopathy and approximately 57 with stable Graves' hyperthyroidism. Prospective prediction of ophthalmopathy was tested in an independent validation cohort of 18 hyperthyroidism patients and 17 patients who later progressed to ophthalmopathy. The 90 to 100 discovery patients were randomly divided into training and test sets at a 7:3 ratio. Thyroid tissue and blood T-cell repertoires from about six Graves' hyperthyroidism patients were also compared in the study. After sampling, hyperthyroidism patients received methimazole starting at 30 mg daily, and ophthalmopathy patients received high-dose intravenous methylprednisolone. A second multiplex PCR round built the libraries, followed by size selection and purification. The libraries were sequenced on an Illumina HiSeq2000 using paired-end 100 bp reads. SOAPnuke was used to process the raw data, removing reads that contained adapters or uncalled bases, had a mean Phred below 15, or lacked an exact match to the constant primer or identifier. High-quality paired reads were merged with COPE v1.2.5, and unique nucleotide sequences were defined as clonotypes. MiTCR v1.1 was used to align the clonotypes against IMGT TRBV, TRBD and TRBJ reference segments. Analysis was restricted to V-J combinations with a frequency above 0.0001, which covered about 99% of repertoires. The TCS score was defined as F50 (clonal expansion) divided by E x V (chaos), with BLOSUM62-based TCRdist calculated between CDR3 peptides within each V-J. Welch's t-statistics and random forest reduced around 550 V-J features to 13, which were used in a naive Bayes classifier (R e1071). No statistical method was used to fix the sample size in advance, and group allocation was not hidden from the investigators. The paper describes TCR Vbeta CDR3 sequencing of 135 peripheral blood samples, made up of roughly 40 ophthalmopathy patients, 70 to 75 hyperthyroidism patients and 17 progressor patients.

The TCR originated in a woman in her late teens or twenties with Graves disease. Donor details come from another sample of the same person, matched by shared clones. The sequences come from peripheral blood mononuclear cells (PBMCs), collected at new diagnosis, from a patient treated with antithyroid drugs. The chain is encoded by TRBV19 joined to TRBJ1-5; TRBD1 aligns with 8 central bases. The DNA sequence is given as TGTGCCAGTAGATGGGGACAGGTCAATCAGCCCCAGCATTTT. Its translation reads: CASRWGQVNQPQHF.